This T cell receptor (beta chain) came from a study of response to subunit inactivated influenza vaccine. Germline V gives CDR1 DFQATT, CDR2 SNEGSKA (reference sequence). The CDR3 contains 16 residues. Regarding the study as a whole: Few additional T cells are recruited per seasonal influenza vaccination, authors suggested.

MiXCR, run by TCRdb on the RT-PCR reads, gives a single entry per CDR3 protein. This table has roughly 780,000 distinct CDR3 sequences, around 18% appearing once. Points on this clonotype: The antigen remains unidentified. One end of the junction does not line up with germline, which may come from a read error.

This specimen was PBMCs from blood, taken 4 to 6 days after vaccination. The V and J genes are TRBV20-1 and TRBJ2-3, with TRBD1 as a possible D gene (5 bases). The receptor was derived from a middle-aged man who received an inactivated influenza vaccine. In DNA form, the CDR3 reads TGCAGCGCTAGATCGGACACACCACCACCCACAGATACGCAGTATTTT. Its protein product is CSARSDTPPPTDTQYF.